This TCR beta chain appears in the sequencing data of a study of molecular identifiers for immune sequencing clone quantification. Each CDR3 protein is one row after TCRdb ran MiXCR on the PCR reads. This repertoire shows 60,000 to 75,000 distinct CDR3 sequences, approximately 18% found once; its top ten account for 1.1% to 1.5%. V shed 6 bases and J shed 6 bases, with 8 bases lying between them. The CDR3 is 12 amino acids. Germline V lookup: CDR1 SEHNR, CDR2 FQNEAQ (reference sequence). This clonotype was observed many times. The origin of this receptor is a human donor in good health. Some libraries in this study had Jurkat cell RNA spiked in. Sequencing used naive CD8+ T cells from blood, with Jurkat cell RNA spiked in. Specified subset: FACS-sorted CD8+CD4-CCR7+CD45RA+ naive T cells. The chain uses TRBV7-9 and TRBJ1-4; a weak D match, TRBD1 (5 bases). The CDR3 DNA reads TGTGCCAGCAGGGGGGGATATGAAAAACTGTTTTTT. This codes for CASRGGYEKLFF.